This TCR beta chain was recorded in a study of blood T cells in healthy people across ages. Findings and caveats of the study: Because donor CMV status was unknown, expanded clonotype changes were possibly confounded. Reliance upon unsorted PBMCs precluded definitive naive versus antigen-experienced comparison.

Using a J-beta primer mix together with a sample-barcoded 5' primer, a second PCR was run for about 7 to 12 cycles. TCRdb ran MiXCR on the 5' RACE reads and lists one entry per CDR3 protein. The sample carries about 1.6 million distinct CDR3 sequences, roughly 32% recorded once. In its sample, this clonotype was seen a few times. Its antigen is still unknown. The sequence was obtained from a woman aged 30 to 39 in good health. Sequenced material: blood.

CDR3 protein: CASSLGGFGTGAYEQYF. The CDR3 DNA follows: TGTGCCAGCAGCTTAGGGGGTTTCGGGACAGGGGCCTACGAGCAGTACTTC. J is TRBJ2-7 and V is TRBV7-9, with 10 nucleotides matching TRBD1. Germline CDR1 reads SEHNR; CDR2 reads FQNEAQ (reference sequence). V gave up 1 base and J gave up 2 bases; unmatched junction bases: 8. CDR3 length equals 17 residues.